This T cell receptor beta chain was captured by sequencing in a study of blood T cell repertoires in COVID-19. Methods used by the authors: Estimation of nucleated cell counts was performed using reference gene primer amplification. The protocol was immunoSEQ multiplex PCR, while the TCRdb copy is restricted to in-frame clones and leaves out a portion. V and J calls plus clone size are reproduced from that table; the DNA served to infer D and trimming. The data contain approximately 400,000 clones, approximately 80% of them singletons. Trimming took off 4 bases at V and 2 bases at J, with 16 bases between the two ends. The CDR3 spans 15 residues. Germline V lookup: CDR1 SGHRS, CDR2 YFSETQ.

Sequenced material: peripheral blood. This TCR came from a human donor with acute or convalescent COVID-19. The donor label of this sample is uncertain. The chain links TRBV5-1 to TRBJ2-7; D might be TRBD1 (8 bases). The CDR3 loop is CASSITGGETYEQYF. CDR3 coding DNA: TGCGCCAGCAGCATAACAGGGGGGGAAACCTACGAGCAGTACTTC.